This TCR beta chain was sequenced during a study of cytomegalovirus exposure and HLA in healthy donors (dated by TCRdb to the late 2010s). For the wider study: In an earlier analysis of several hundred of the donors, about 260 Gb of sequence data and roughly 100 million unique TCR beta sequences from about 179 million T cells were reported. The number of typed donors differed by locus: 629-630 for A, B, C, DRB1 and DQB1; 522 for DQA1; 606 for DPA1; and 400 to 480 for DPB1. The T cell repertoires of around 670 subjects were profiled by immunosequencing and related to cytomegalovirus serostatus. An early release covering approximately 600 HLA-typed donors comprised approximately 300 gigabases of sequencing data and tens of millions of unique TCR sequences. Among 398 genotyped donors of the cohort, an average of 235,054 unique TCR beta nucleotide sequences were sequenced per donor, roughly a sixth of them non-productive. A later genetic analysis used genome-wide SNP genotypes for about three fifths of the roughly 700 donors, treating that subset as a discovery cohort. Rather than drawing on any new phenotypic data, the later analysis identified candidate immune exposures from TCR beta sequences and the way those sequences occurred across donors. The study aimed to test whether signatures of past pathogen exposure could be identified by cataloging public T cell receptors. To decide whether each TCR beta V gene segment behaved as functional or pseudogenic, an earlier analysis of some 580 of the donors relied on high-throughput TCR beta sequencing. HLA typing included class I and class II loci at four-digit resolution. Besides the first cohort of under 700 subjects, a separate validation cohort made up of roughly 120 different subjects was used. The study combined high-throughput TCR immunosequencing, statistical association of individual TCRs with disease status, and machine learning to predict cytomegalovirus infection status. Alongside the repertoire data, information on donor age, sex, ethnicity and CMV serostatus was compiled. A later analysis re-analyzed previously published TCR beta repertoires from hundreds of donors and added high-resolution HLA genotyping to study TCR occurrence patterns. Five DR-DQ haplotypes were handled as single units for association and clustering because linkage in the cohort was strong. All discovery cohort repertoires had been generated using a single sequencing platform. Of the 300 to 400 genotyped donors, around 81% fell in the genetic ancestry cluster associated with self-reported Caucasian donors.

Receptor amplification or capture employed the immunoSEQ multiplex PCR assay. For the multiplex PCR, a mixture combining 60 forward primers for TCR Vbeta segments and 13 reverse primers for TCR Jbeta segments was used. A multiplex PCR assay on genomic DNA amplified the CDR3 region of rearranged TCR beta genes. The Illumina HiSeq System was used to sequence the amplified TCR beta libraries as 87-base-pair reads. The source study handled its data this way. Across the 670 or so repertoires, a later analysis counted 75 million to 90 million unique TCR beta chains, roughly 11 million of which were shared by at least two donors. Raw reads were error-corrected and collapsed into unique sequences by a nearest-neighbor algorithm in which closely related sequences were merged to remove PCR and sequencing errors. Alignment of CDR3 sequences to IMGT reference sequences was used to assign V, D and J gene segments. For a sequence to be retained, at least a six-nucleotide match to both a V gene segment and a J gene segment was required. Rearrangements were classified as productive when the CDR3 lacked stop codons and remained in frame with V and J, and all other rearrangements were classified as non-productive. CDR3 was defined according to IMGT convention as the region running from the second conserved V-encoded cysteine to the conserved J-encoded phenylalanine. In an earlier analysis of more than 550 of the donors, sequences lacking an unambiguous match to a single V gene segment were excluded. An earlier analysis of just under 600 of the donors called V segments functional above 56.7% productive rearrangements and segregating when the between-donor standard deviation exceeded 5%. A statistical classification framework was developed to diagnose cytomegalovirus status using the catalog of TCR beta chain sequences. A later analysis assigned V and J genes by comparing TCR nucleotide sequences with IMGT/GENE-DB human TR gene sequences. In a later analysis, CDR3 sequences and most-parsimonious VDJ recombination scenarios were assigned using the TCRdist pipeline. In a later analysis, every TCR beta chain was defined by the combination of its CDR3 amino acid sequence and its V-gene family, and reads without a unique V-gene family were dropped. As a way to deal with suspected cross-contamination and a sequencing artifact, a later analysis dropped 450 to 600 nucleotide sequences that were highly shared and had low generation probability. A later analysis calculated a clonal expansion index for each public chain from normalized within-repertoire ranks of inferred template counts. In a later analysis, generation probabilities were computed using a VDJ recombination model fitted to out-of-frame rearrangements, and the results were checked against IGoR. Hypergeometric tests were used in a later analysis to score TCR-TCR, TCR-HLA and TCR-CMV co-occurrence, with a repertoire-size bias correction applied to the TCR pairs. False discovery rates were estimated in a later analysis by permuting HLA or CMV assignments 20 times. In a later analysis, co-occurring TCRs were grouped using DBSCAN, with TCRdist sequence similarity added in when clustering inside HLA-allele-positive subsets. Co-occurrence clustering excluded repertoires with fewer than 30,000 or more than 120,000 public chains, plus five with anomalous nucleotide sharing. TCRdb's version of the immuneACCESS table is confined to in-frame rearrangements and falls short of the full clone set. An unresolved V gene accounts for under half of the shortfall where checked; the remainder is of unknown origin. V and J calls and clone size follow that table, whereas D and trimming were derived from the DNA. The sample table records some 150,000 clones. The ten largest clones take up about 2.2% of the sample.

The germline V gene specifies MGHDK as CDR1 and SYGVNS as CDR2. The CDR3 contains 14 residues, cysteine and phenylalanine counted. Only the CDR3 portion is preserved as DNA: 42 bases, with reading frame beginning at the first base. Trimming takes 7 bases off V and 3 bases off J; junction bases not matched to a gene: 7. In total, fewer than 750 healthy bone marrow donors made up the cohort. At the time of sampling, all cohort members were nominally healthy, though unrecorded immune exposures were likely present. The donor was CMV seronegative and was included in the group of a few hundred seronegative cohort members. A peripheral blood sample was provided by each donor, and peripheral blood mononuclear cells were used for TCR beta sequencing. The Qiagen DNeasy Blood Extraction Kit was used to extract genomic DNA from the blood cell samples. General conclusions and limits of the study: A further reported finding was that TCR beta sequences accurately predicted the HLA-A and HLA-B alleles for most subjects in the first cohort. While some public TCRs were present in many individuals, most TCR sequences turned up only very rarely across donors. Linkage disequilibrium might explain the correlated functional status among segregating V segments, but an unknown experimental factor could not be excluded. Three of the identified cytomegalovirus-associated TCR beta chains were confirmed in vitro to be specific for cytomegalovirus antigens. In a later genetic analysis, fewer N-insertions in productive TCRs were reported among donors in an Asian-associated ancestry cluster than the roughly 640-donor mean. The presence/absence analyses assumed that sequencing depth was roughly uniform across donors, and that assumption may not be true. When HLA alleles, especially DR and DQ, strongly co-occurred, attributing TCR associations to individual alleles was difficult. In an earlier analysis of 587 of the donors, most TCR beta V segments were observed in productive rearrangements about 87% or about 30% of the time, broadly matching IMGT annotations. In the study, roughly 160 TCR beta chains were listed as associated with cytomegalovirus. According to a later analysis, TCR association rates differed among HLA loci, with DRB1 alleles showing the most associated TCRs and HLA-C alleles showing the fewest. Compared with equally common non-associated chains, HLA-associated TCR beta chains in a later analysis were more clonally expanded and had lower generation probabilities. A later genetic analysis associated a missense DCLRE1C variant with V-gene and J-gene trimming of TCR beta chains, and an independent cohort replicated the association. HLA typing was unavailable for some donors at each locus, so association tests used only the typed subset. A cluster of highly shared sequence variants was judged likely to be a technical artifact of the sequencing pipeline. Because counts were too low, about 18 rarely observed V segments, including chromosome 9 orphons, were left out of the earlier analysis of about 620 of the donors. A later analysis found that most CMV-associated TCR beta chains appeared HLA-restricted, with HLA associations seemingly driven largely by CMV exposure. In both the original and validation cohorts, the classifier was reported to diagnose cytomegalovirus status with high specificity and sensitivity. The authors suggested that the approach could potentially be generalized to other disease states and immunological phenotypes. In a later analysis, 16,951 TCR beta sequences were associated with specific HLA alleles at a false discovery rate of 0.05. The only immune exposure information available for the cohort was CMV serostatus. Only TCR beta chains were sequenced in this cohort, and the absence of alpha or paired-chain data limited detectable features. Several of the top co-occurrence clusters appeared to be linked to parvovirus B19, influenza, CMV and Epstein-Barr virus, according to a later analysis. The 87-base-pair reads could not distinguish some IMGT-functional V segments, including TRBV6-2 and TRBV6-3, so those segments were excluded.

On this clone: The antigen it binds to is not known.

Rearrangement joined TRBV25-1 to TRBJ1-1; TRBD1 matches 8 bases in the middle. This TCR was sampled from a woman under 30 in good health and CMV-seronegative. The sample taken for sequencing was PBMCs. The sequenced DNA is TGTGCCAGCAATACCCAGGGGGCGCACACTGAAGCTTTCTTT. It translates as CASNTQGAHTEAFF.